These 8 T cell receptor beta chains came from one sample sequenced in a study of cytomegalovirus exposure and HLA in healthy donors. The PCR employed 60 Vbeta primers together with 13 Jbeta primers. The assay was immunoSEQ multiplex PCR, and TCRdb's table has in-frame clones only and misses some. In the table there are 35,000 to 40,000 clones, 90% of which are singletons. Material: PBMCs. The receptor source for this set is a woman aged 18-29 years in good health and CMV-seronegative.

The V gene is TRBV28, the J gene TRBJ2-7, with 10 bases matching TRBD2. The CDR3 runs 15 residues. The junction had 3 bases not matched to a gene; V was cut back by 3 bases and J by 1 base. CDR1 and CDR2 from the germline V gene are MDHEN and SYDVKM. The CDR3, as DNA: TGTGCCAGCAGTTTTATGGGACTAGCGTCCTACGAGCAGTACTTC. Amino acids: CASSFMGLASYEQYF. The variable domain in full, with the rest retrieved from reference TRBV28 and TRBJ2-7, is DVKVTQSSRYLVKRTGEKVFLECVQDMDHENMFWYRQDPGLGLRLIYFSYDVKMKEKGDIPEGYSVSREKKERFSLILESASTNQTSMYLCASSFMGLASYEQYFGPGTRLTVT.

This rearrangement joins TRBV27 to TRBJ2-7; D might be TRBD1 (6 bases). This CDR3 spans 13 amino acids. Trimming stripped 6 bases from V and 3 bases from J, with 12 bases between. CDR1 and CDR2 from the germline V gene are MNHEY and SMNVEV (reference sequence). CDR3 in amino acids: CASSNRDGYEQYF. CDR3 DNA: TGTGCCAGCAGCAACAGGGATGGCTACGAGCAGTACTTC.

The table lists this clone with a count of one. The chain employs TRBV7-2 and TRBJ1-1; no firm D call. V was cut by 5 bases and J by 1 base, with 14 bases left in between. CDR1 and CDR2 (germline): SGHTA, FQGNSA. The CDR3 runs 15 residues. The CDR3 region has the DNA TGTGCCAGCAGCCCTCCGGGTGGGTCGAACACTGAAGCTTTCTTT. Translating gives CASSPPGGSNTEAFF.

The chain combines TRBV4-3 with TRBJ1-1; possible D gene TRBD1, 5 bases. The CDR3 is 15 amino acids. V gave up 4 bases and J gave up 4 bases, with 16 bases separating them. Per the germline V gene, CDR1 is LGHNA and CDR2 is YSLEER. CDR3 coding DNA: TGCGCCAGCAGCCTGCAGGGTAACGGGCGCACTGAAGCTTTCTTT. It is translated as CASSLQGNGRTEAFF.

CDR3 nucleotide sequence: TGTGCCACCAGCAGAGATCGGACAGGCTATCAGCCCCAGCATTTT. This encodes CATSRDRTGYQPQHF. V gene TRBV15 combines with J gene TRBJ1-5; 7 bases map to TRBD1. CDR3 length: 15 amino acids. CDR1 is LNHNV and CDR2 is YYDKDF in the germline V gene (reference sequence). The V and J ends lost 0 bases and 5 bases, in that order; junction bases with no gene match: 4.

This rearrangement joins TRBV28 to TRBJ2-3, with 10 bases matching TRBD2. This CDR3 has 15 residues. Per germline, CDR1 MDHEN and CDR2 SYDVKM. The V and J ends lost 6 bases and 4 bases, in that order; junction bases with no gene match: 7. The CDR3 region is CASSKREGLADTQYF. DNA for the CDR3: TGTGCCAGCAGCAAGCGGGAGGGGTTGGCAGATACGCAGTATTTT.

V is TRBV4-2 and J is TRBJ1-5; D remains unclear. Looked up from germline, CDR1 is LGHNA and CDR2 is YNFKEQ. There are 13 residues in the CDR3. V was cut by 1 base and J by 5 bases, with 6 bases left in between. Here the CDR3 reads CASSQGEDQPQHF. The CDR3, as DNA: TGTGCCAGCAGCCAAGGGGAGGATCAGCCCCAGCATTTT.

This clone appeared a single time. The rearrangement links TRBV30 to TRBJ2-2, with D perhaps TRBD2 (5 bases). CDR3 length: 15 residues. Germline V gene lookup returns CDR1 GTSNPN and CDR2 SVGIG (reference sequence). V was shortened by 3 bases and J by 1 base, with 12 bases between the two germline ends. CDR3 protein: CAWRLGPRNTGELFF. For the CDR3, the DNA is TGTGCCTGGAGACTAGGACCGCGGAACACCGGGGAGCTGTTTTTT.